This TCR beta chain comes out of a study of control samples from healthy donors and cancer patients. Clones were read by immunoSEQ multiplex PCR, and TCRdb kept only the in-frame ones, dropping some. The sample holds 120,000 or so clones, roughly 90% seen once. Germline V lookup: CDR1 LNHDA, CDR2 SQIVND (reference sequence). Between the trimmed V and J ends, which lost 3 bases and 9 bases, there was a span of 18 bases. CDR3 size: 16 residues. The chain links TRBV19 to TRBJ1-6; no reliable D call. This TCR was sampled from a man aged 18 to 29 in good health. Sequenced input: blood. Here the CDR3 reads CASSISRQPLGSPLHF. In DNA form, the CDR3 reads TGTGCCAGTAGTATCTCAAGGCAGCCATTAGGTTCACCCCTCCACTTT.